Listed below are T cell receptor beta chains from one sample, sequenced in a study of cytomegalovirus exposure and HLA in healthy donors. Repertoires were generated with immunoSEQ multiplex PCR, while TCRdb's copy carries only in-frame clones and drops some. The profile covers approximately 200,000 clones, with roughly four fifths appearing a single time and less than 2% taken by the ten largest. Input material: PBMCs. The receptor set was obtained from a man aged 25 to 40 in good health and CMV-seronegative. The CDR3 runs from the conserved cysteine through the conserved F or W. A D gene is named only where the DNA matches it firmly. Clone size is not always given. Where it is, it says once, few, many or a class for expanded clones.

. TRBD2 TRBJ2-7 TRBV14 CASSQDLAGFEQYF TGTGCCAGCAGCCAAGACCTAGCGGGATTCGAGCAGTACTTC
. TRBD1 TRBJ2-5 TRBV30 CAWSVLIGQGAREQYF TGTGCCTGGAGTGTACTTATCGGACAGGGGGCGCGGGAGCAGTACTTC
. . TRBJ2-1 TRBV15 CATSRSVYNEQFF TGTGCCACCAGCAGATCAGTCTACAATGAGCAGTTCTTC
. . TRBJ2-5 TRBV6-6 CASIQGRGTETQYF TGTGCCAGTATACAGGGGCGGGGTACAGAGACCCAGTACTTC
. TRBD2 TRBJ2-3 TRBV13 CASSSAGVNTDTQYF TGTGCCAGCAGCTCAGCGGGAGTGAACACAGATACGCAGTATTTT
. TRBD2 TRBJ2-1 TRBV7-9 CASSSPRGGSNNEQFF TGTGCCAGCAGCTCCCCGAGGGGCGGGAGCAACAATGAGCAGTTCTTC
. TRBD1 TRBJ2-2 TRBV11-3 CASRRGTGVIGELFF TGTGCCAGCAGGCGAGGGACAGGGGTAATCGGGGAGCTGTTTTTT
. TRBD2 TRBJ2-7 TRBV13 CASSLGSKTAGLAGKRPYEQYF TGTGCCAGCAGCTTAGGCAGTAAGACAGCCGGGCTAGCGGGAAAGCGCCCCTACGAGCAGTACTTC
. TRBD1 TRBJ2-7 TRBV5-4 CASSPGTGREQYF TGTGCCAGCAGCCCTGGGACAGGGCGGGAGCAGTACTTC
few TRBD2 TRBJ2-1 TRBV7-9 CASSTGLAGVSYNEQFF TGTGCCAGCAGCACAGGACTAGCGGGAGTGTCTTACAATGAGCAGTTCTTC
. . TRBJ2-6 TRBV29-1 CSAKQGAGANVLTF TGCAGCGCCAAACAGGGCGCTGGGGCCAACGTCCTGACTTTC
. . TRBJ2-1 TRBV29-1 CSVVSAELGFSYNEQFF TGCAGCGTTGTTTCCGCGGAATTAGGATTCTCCTACAATGAGCAGTTCTTC
. TRBD2 TRBJ2-7 TRBV29-1 CSVRLAGGHSYEQYF TGCAGCGTTCGACTAGCGGGAGGTCACTCCTACGAGCAGTACTTC
. TRBD2 TRBJ2-3 TRBV11-2 CASSPHIAGGSTDTQYF TGTGCCAGCAGCCCACACATAGCGGGAGGAAGCACAGATACGCAGTATTTT
. TRBD1 TRBJ2-7 TRBV11-3 CASSPRDRPYEQYF TGTGCCAGCAGTCCCCGGGACAGACCCTACGAGCAGTACTTC
. . TRBJ1-2 TRBV27 CASSPIRGYGYTF TGTGCCAGCAGTCCAATTCGGGGCTATGGCTACACCTTC
once . TRBJ2-7 TRBV5-1 CASSLELDTNYEQYF TGCGCCAGCAGCTTGGAACTAGACACGAACTACGAGCAGTACTTC
few . TRBJ1-5 TRBV18 CASSPDRSLSNQPQHF TGTGCCAGCTCACCAGACAGGTCGCTTAGCAATCAGCCCCAGCATTTT
. . TRBJ2-7 TRBV6-5 CASSYSPGYDEQYF TGTGCCAGCAGTTACTCTCCAGGTTACGACGAGCAGTACTTC
. . TRBJ2-3 TRBV5-1 CASSLQETDTQYF TGCGCCAGCAGCTTACAGGAGACAGATACGCAGTATTTT